A single sample gave rise to the 14 T cell receptor beta chains below, sequenced in a study of technical replicates of blood from a few donors. Clones were sequenced by immunoSEQ multiplex PCR, and TCRdb holds only the in-frame ones, with some missing. The sample includes under 85,000 clones, roughly 92% of them seen just once. The sample consisted of T cells isolated from PBMCs. The receptors here all came from a human donor in good health.

This clone has a handful of counts. The rearrangement uses TRBV30 and TRBJ1-1, with 9 bases that match TRBD1. The CDR3 has 12 amino acids. Germline V gene sequence: CDR1 GTSNPN, CDR2 SVGIG (reference sequence). J was trimmed by 5 bases and V by 4 bases; bases with no gene match: 2. The CDR3 here is CAWNRGRTEAFF. The CDR3 DNA sequence: TGTGCCTGGAACAGGGGGCGAACTGAAGCTTTCTTT. Full variable domain (rest looked up from reference TRBV30 and TRBJ1-1): SQTIHQWPATLVQPVGSPLSLECTVEGTSNPNLYWYRQAAGRGLQLLFYSVGIGQISSEVPQNLSASRPQDRQFILSSKKLLLSDSGFYLCAWNRGRTEAFFGQGTRLTVV.

A few counts support this clone. The chain has TRBV7-2 and TRBJ2-7; 10 bases match TRBD1. V dropped 5 bases and J dropped 3; count of bases not matched to a gene: 7. This CDR3 region has 15 residues. From germline, CDR1 is SGHTA and CDR2 FQGNSA. CDR3 sequence reads: CASSRDRGVIYEQYF. CDR3 sequence (DNA): TGTGCCAGCAGCAGGGACAGGGGAGTTATCTACGAGCAGTACTTC.

This chain uses TRBV19 with TRBJ1-5, with D unresolved. There are 13 residues in the CDR3. V was pared by 6 bases and J by 7 bases, with 13 bases between. The germline V gene has CDR1 LNHDA and CDR2 SQIVND (reference sequence). The CDR3 spells CASSGEVGQPQHF. The CDR3 bases are TGTGCCAGTAGCGGAGAGGTCGGGCAGCCCCAGCATTTT.

This chain uses TRBV30 with TRBJ2-5; D is undetermined. Per germline, CDR1 GTSNPN and CDR2 SVGIG (reference sequence). The CDR3 totals 12 residues. Trimming stripped 1 base from V and 5 bases from J, with 8 bases between. The CDR3 DNA reads TGTGCCTGGAGTGAGAGTCGGGAGACCCAGTACTTC. Residues: CAWSESRETQYF.

J is TRBJ1-2 and V is TRBV15; TRBD1 matches 8 bases. There are 13 residues in the CDR3. Trimming took 0 bases from V and 12 from J; bases not matched to a gene: 6. The germline gives CDR1 LNHNV, CDR2 YYDKDF (reference sequence). The CDR3 here is CATSREMGTGHTF. In DNA form, the CDR3 reads TGTGCCACCAGCAGAGAGATGGGGACAGGCCACACCTTC.

J is TRBJ2-5 and V is TRBV28; weak D call: TRBD1 (5 bases). CDR3 size: 14 residues. Per germline, CDR1 MDHEN and CDR2 SYDVKM. With 1 base removed from V and 3 bases from J, the gap between germline ends came to 9 bases. The CDR3 loop reads CASSLLGREETQYF. CDR3 in DNA: TGTGCCAGCAGTTTATTAGGCAGGGAAGAGACCCAGTACTTC.

In nucleotides, the CDR3 is TGTGCCAGCAGCTTAAGGCTAGCGGGTTTGGACGAGCAGTTCTTC. It specifies CASSLRLAGLDEQFF. This rearrangement joins TRBV7-8 to TRBJ2-1; 8 positions match TRBD2. This CDR3 comprises 15 residues. CDR1 SGHVS and CDR2 FQNEAQ come from the germline V gene. With 2 bases clipped from V and 10 bases from J, the junction kept 10 bases outside the gene matches.

The J gene is TRBJ2-1, the V gene TRBV5-4, with 8 bases fitting TRBD2. CDR3 length: 15 amino acids. Germline V CDR1 and CDR2: SGHNT, YYREEE (reference sequence). V dropped 2 bases and J dropped 7; count of bases not matched to a gene: 8. The CDR3 sequence: CASSFSGGRGNEQFF. The CDR3 coding sequence is TGTGCCAGCAGCTTCAGCGGGGGCCGGGGGAATGAGCAGTTCTTC. Full variable domain (outside the CDR3, taken from reference TRBV5-4 and TRBJ2-1): ETGVTQSPTHLIKTRGQQVTLRCSSQSGHNTVSWYQQALGQGPQFIFQYYREEENGRGNFPPRFSGLQFPNYSSELNVNALELDDSALYLCASSFSGGRGNEQFFGPGTRLTVL.

Worth noting for this clone: No DNA is shown, since the ends of the CDR3 on it are uncertain; the CDR3 is the one TCRdb lists. The chain couples TRBV2 to TRBJ1-4; TRBD1 is the table's D call, not checked against the DNA. The CDR3 is 14 amino acids long, termini counted. Germline-derived CDR1 and CDR2 are SNHLY and FYNNEI. The CDR3: CASSPGQGEKNCFF.

CDR3 protein: CASSWTDLRDGYTF. The DNA of the CDR3 is TGTGCCAGCAGCTGGACAGATTTACGGGATGGCTACACCTTC. The rearrangement uses TRBV5-6 and TRBJ1-2; D might be TRBD1 (6 bases). CDR1 is SGHDT and CDR2 is YYEEEE in the germline V gene. Trimming shortened V by 3 bases and J by 6 bases, and 15 bases separated the two germline ends. The CDR3 spans 14 residues.

V is TRBV5-1 and J is TRBJ2-7; 9 bases line up with TRBD1. Germline V lookup: CDR1 SGHRS, CDR2 YFSETQ. The CDR3 runs to 13 residues. V trimming: 4 bases; J trimming: 5 bases; junction bases outside the gene matches: 4. The CDR3 region is CASSRTGDNEQYF. The CDR3 region has the DNA TGCGCCAGCAGCAGGACAGGGGACAACGAGCAGTACTTC.

This rearrangement joins TRBV14 to TRBJ1-1; possible D gene TRBD1, 6 bases. V dropped 3 bases and J dropped 7 bases, with 12 bases sitting between them. Looked up from germline, CDR1 is SGHDN and CDR2 is FVKESK. CDR3 length: 13 amino acids. The CDR3, as DNA: TGTGCCAGCAGCCAGCAGGGAGGGGGTGAAGCTTTCTTT. Protein product: CASSQQGGGEAFF.

The J gene is TRBJ2-1, the V gene TRBV29-1; the match to TRBD2 covers 8 bases. This CDR3 spans 15 amino acids. V was clipped by 5 bases and J by 5 bases; unmatched bases: 11. Germline CDR1 reads SQVTM; CDR2 reads ANQGSEA. The CDR3 spells CSVNIAGLFNNEQFF. Here the CDR3 DNA reads TGCAGCGTTAATATAGCGGGACTTTTTAACAATGAGCAGTTCTTC.

The gene calls are TRBV6-5 and TRBJ1-4, with a possible D match to TRBD1 (6 bases). V gave up 5 bases and J gave up 4 bases, with 11 bases separating them. From germline, CDR1 is MNHEY and CDR2 SVGAGI. The CDR3 has 14 amino acids. CDR3 region: CASSRTAINEKLFF. The CDR3 nucleotides are TGTGCCAGCAGTAGGACAGCAATTAATGAAAAACTGTTTTTT.